This TCR beta chain derives from a study of T-cell memory formation after mild COVID-19. Overall study results and limits: Contracting CD4+ clones were located mainly in CM and EM, and CD8+ clones in EMRA.

As regards this clonotype: The antigen is undetermined.

TCRdb called the 5' RACE reads again in MiXCR, with one record for every CDR3 protein. The data contain about 390,000 distinct CDR3 sequences, about a sixth of them singletons. The V gene's germline CDR1 is SNHLY and CDR2 FYNNEI. CDR3 length equals 12 residues. V was cut by 6 bases and J by 5 bases, with 8 bases left in between. V usage is TRBV2 and J usage is TRBJ1-5; D possibly corresponds to TRBD1 (5 bases). The sequence was obtained from a man between 18 and 35 years old who had mild COVID-19 (a few samples of this study predate the infection). Cell type and time point are not known. The sequencing sample was made of PBMCs or a T cell subset sorted from them (not recorded which). For the CDR3, the DNA is TGTGCCAGCAGGGACAACGATCAGCCCCAGCATTTT. Protein: CASRDNDQPQHF.